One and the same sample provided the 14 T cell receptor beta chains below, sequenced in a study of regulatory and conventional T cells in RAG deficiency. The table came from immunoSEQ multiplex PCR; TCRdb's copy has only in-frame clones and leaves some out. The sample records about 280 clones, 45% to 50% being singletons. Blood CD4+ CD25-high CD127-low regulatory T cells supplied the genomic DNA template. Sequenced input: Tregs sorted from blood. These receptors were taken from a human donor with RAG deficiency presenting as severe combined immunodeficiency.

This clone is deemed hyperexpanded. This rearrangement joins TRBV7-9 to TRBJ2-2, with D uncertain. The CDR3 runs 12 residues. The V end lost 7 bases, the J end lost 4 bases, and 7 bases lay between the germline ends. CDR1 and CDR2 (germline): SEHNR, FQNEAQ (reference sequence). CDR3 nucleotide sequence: TGTGCCAGCAACCAGTTCACCGGGGAGCTGTTTTTT. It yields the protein CASNQFTGELFF.

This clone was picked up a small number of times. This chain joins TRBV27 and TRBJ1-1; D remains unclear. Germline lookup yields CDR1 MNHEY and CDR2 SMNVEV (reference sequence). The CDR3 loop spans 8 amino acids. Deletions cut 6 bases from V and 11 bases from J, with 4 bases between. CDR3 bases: TGTGCCAGCAGGGAGGCTTTCTTT. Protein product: CASREAFF.

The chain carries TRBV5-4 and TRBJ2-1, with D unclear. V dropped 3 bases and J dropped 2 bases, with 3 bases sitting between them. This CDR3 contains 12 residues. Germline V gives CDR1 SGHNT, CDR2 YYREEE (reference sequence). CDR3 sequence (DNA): TGTGCCAGCAGCTCAACCTACAATGAGCAGTTCTTC. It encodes CASSSTYNEQFF.

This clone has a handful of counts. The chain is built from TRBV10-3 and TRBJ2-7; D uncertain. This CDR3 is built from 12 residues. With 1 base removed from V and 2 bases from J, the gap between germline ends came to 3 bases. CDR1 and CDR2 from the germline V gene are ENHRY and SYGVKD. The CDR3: CAISELAYEQYF. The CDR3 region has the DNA TGTGCCATCAGTGAGTTGGCCTACGAGCAGTACTTC.

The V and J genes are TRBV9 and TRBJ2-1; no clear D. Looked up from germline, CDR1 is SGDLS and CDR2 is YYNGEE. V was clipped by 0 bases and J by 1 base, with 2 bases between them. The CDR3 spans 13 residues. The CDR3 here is CASSVGSYNEQFF. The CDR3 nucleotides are TGTGCCAGCAGCGTAGGATCCTACAATGAGCAGTTCTTC. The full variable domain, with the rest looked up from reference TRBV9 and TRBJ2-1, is DSGVTQTPKHLITATGQRVTLRCSPRSGDLSVYWYQQSLDQGLQFLIQYYNGEERAKGNILERFSAQQFPDLHSELNLSSLELGDSALYFCASSVGSYNEQFFGPGTRLTVL.

The CDR3 is CASSLAIGARGNTIYF. In DNA, the CDR3 is TGCGCCAGCAGCTTGGCCATCGGGGCGCGCGGAAACACCATATATTTT. The chain combines TRBV5-1 with TRBJ1-3; tentatively, D is TRBD1 (5 bases). Trimming pared 0 bases from V and 4 bases from J, leaving 14 bases between. The CDR3 spans 16 residues. Germline loops: CDR1 SGHRS, CDR2 YFSETQ.

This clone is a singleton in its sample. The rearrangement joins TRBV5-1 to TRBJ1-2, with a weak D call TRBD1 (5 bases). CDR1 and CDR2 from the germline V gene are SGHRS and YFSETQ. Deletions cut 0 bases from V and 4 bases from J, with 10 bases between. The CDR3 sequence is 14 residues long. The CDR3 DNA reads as TGCGCCAGCAGCTTGGTGGGAGGGGTCTATGGCTACACCTTC. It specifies CASSLVGGVYGYTF.

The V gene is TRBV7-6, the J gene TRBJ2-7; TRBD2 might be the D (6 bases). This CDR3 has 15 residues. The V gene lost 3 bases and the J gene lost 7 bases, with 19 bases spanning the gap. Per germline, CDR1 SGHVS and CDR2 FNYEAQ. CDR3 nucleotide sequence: TGTGCCAGCAGCTTGGATCCGCGGGGTTGGGGGGAGCAGTACTTC. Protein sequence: CASSLDPRGWGEQYF. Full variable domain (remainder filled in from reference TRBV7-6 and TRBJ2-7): GAGVSQSPRYKVTKRGQDVALRCDPISGHVSLYWYRQALGQGPEFLTYFNYEAQQDKSGLPNDRFSAERPEGSISTLTIQRTEQRDSAMYRCASSLDPRGWGEQYFGPGTRLTVT.

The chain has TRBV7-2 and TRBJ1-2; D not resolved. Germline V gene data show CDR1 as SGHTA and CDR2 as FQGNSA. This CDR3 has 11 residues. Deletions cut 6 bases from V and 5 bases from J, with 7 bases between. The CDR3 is CASRGAYGYTF. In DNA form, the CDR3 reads TGTGCCAGCAGGGGAGCGTATGGCTACACCTTC.

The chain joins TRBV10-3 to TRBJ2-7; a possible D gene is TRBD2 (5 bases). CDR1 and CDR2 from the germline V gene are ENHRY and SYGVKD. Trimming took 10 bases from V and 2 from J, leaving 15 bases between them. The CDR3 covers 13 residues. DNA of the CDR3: TGTGCCACTAAGAGGGTTAGGCCCTACGAGCAGTACTTC. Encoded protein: CATKRVRPYEQYF.

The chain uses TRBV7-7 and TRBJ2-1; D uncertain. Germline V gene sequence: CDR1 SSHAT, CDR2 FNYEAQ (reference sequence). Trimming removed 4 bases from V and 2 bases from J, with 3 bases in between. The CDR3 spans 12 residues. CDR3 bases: TGTGCCAGCAGCTCAACCTACAATGAGCAGTTCTTC. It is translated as CASSSTYNEQFF.

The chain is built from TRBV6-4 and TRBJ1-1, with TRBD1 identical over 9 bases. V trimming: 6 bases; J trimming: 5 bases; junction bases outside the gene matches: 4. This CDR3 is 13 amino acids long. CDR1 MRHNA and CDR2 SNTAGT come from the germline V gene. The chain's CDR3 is CASRGQGWTEAFF. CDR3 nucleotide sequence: TGTGCCAGCAGGGGACAGGGTTGGACTGAAGCTTTCTTT.

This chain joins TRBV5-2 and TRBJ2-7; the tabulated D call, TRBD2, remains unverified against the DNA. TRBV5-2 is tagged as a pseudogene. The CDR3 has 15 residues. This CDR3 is CASSLDPRGWGEQYF. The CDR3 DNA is TGTGCCAGCAGCTTGGATCCGCGGGGTTGGGGGGAGCAGTACTTC.

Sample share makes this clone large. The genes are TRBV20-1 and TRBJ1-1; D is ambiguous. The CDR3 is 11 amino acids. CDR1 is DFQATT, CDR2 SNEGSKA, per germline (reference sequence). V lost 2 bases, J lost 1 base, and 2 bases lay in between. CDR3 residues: CSARQNTEAFF. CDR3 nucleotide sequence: TGCAGTGCTAGACAGAACACTGAAGCTTTCTTT.